A selection of T cell receptor beta chains follows, all from one sample in a study of blood T cell repertoires in COVID-19. Some clones are missing from TCRdb's copy, which holds only in-frame ones; the method was immunoSEQ multiplex PCR. The sample yields about 370,000 clones, roughly nine tenths seen once. The sequencing input was PBMCs or T cells enriched from blood (not recorded which). The origin of the receptors is a man aged 18 to 29 who had recovered from COVID-19. The CDR3 runs from the conserved cysteine through the conserved F or W. Fields, in order: clone size, D gene, V gene, J gene, CDR3 length, CDR3 protein, CDR3 DNA. D genes are given only for firm matches. Some rows mark clone size as missing; the rest say once, few, many or name a class of expanded clone.

clone size: NA; D gene: TRBD2; V gene: TRBV3-1/TRBV3-2; J gene: TRBJ2-5; CDR3 length: 12; CDR3 protein: CASSPQAGTQYF; CDR3 DNA: TGTGCCAGCAGCCCCCAAGCGGGGACGCAGTACTTC
clone size: NA; D gene: TRBD1; V gene: TRBV5-5; J gene: TRBJ2-7; CDR3 length: 14; CDR3 protein: CASSFFQGVKEQYF; CDR3 DNA: TGTGCCAGCAGCTTTTTCCAGGGGGTAAAGGAGCAGTACTTC
clone size: NA; D gene: NA; V gene: TRBV10-3; J gene: TRBJ1-2; CDR3 length: 14; CDR3 protein: CAISDMRESYGYTF; CDR3 DNA: TGTGCCATCAGTGACATGCGGGAAAGCTATGGCTACACCTTC
clone size: NA; D gene: TRBD1; V gene: TRBV12-3/TRBV12-4; J gene: TRBJ2-4; CDR3 length: 13; CDR3 protein: CASSGDSKNIQYF; CDR3 DNA: TGTGCCAGCAGTGGGGACAGTAAAAACATTCAGTACTTC
clone size: once; D gene: TRBD1; V gene: TRBV7-8; J gene: TRBJ1-1; CDR3 length: 15; CDR3 protein: CASSSYPPGQGEAFF; CDR3 DNA: TGTGCCAGCAGCTCCTACCCTCCAGGACAGGGCGAAGCTTTCTTT
clone size: once; D gene: TRBD2; V gene: TRBV28; J gene: TRBJ2-3; CDR3 length: 16; CDR3 protein: CASSSRTSGSPDTQYF; CDR3 DNA: TGTGCCAGCAGTTCCCGGACTAGCGGGAGCCCAGATACGCAGTATTTT
clone size: NA; D gene: TRBD1; V gene: TRBV7-9; J gene: TRBJ1-1; CDR3 length: 14; CDR3 protein: CASSPRQGGTEAFF; CDR3 DNA: TGTGCCAGCAGCCCTCGACAGGGGGGGACTGAAGCTTTCTTT
clone size: NA; D gene: TRBD1; V gene: TRBV25-1; J gene: TRBJ1-2; CDR3 length: 15; CDR3 protein: CASSGGTGDIYGYTF; CDR3 DNA: TGTGCCAGCAGTGGAGGGACAGGGGATATCTATGGCTACACCTTC
clone size: once; D gene: TRBD1; V gene: TRBV28; J gene: TRBJ1-1; CDR3 length: 15; CDR3 protein: CASESQGASNTEAFF; CDR3 DNA: TGTGCCAGCGAGTCACAGGGGGCATCGAACACTGAAGCTTTCTTT
clone size: NA; D gene: NA; V gene: TRBV13; J gene: TRBJ1-6; CDR3 length: 14; CDR3 protein: CASSLGGRGSPLHF; CDR3 DNA: TGTGCCAGCAGCTTAGGGGGTAGGGGATCACCCCTCCACTTT
clone size: once; D gene: NA; V gene: TRBV4-1; J gene: TRBJ1-5; CDR3 length: 16; CDR3 protein: CASSQVTGIPNQPQHF; CDR3 DNA: TGCGCCAGCAGCCAAGTTACAGGGATACCCAATCAGCCCCAGCATTTT
clone size: NA; D gene: NA; V gene: TRBV5-1; J gene: TRBJ2-7; CDR3 length: 14; CDR3 protein: CASSLGTSNYEQYF; CDR3 DNA: TGCGCCAGCAGCTTAGGGACATCTAACTACGAGCAGTACTTC
clone size: NA; D gene: NA; V gene: TRBV6-2/TRBV6-3; J gene: TRBJ2-7; CDR3 length: 13; CDR3 protein: CASSPGVSYEQYF; CDR3 DNA: TGTGCCAGCAGCCCCGGGGTCTCCTACGAGCAGTACTTC
clone size: NA; D gene: NA; V gene: TRBV28; J gene: TRBJ2-3; CDR3 length: 13; CDR3 protein: CASSFGGVDTQYF; CDR3 DNA: TGTGCCAGCAGTTTCGGCGGGGTTGATACGCAGTATTTT
clone size: NA; D gene: TRBD2; V gene: TRBV6-5; J gene: TRBJ2-1; CDR3 length: 16; CDR3 protein: CASSYLLAEPYNEQFF; CDR3 DNA: TGTGCCAGCAGTTACTTGCTAGCGGAACCATACAATGAGCAGTTCTTC
clone size: NA; D gene: NA; V gene: TRBV7-3; J gene: TRBJ2-1; CDR3 length: 13; CDR3 protein: CASSALNSVQQFF; CDR3 DNA: TGTGCCAGCAGCGCCCTTAACAGTGTACAGCAGTTCTTC
clone size: NA; D gene: NA; V gene: TRBV2; J gene: TRBJ1-6; CDR3 length: 14; CDR3 protein: CASIEGLDNSPLHF; CDR3 DNA: TGTGCCAGCATAGAGGGCCTTGACAATTCACCCCTCCACTTT
clone size: NA; D gene: TRBD1; V gene: TRBV27; J gene: TRBJ2-3; CDR3 length: 16; CDR3 protein: CASSRQGEGNTDTQYF; CDR3 DNA: TGTGCCAGCAGTCGACAGGGTGAGGGGAACACAGATACGCAGTATTTT
clone size: few; D gene: NA; V gene: TRBV27; J gene: TRBJ1-5; CDR3 length: 16; CDR3 protein: CASSSSGTTSNQPQHF; CDR3 DNA: TGTGCCAGCAGTTCTTCCGGGACAACTTCCAATCAGCCCCAGCATTTT
clone size: once; D gene: TRBD2; V gene: TRBV28; J gene: TRBJ2-7; CDR3 length: 16; CDR3 protein: CASSLFLLAGIKEQYF; CDR3 DNA: TGTGCCAGCAGTTTATTCTTGCTAGCGGGAATCAAGGAGCAGTACTTC
clone size: NA; D gene: NA; V gene: TRBV28; J gene: TRBJ1-2; CDR3 length: 14; CDR3 protein: CASSWGSSNYGYTF; CDR3 DNA: TGTGCCAGCAGTTGGGGCTCCTCTAACTATGGCTACACCTTC
clone size: NA; D gene: TRBD2; V gene: TRBV7-9; J gene: TRBJ2-7; CDR3 length: 12; CDR3 protein: CASSPSGIEQYF; CDR3 DNA: TGTGCCAGCAGCCCTAGCGGGATCGAGCAGTACTTC
clone size: NA; D gene: NA; V gene: TRBV29-1; J gene: TRBJ1-2; CDR3 length: 12; CDR3 protein: CSVLAGDYGYTF; CDR3 DNA: TGCAGCGTTCTAGCAGGGGACTATGGCTACACCTTC
clone size: NA; D gene: TRBD1; V gene: TRBV2; J gene: TRBJ1-1; CDR3 length: 15; CDR3 protein: CASSDRGRQGTEAFF; CDR3 DNA: TGTGCCAGCAGTGATAGGGGACGACAGGGGACTGAAGCTTTCTTT
clone size: many; D gene: TRBD1; V gene: TRBV7-9; J gene: TRBJ2-3; CDR3 length: 16; CDR3 protein: CASSRNRGRGTDTQYF; CDR3 DNA: TGTGCCAGCAGCAGAAACAGGGGGCGAGGCACAGATACGCAGTATTTT
clone size: NA; D gene: NA; V gene: TRBV27; J gene: TRBJ1-6; CDR3 length: 16; CDR3 protein: CASSLAWGGRGSPLHF; CDR3 DNA: TGTGCCAGCAGTTTGGCCTGGGGGGGGAGAGGTTCACCCCTCCACTTT
clone size: NA; D gene: NA; V gene: TRBV3-1/TRBV3-2; J gene: TRBJ1-3; CDR3 length: 14; CDR3 protein: CASSQGAGGNTIYF; CDR3 DNA: TGTGCCAGCAGCCAGGGGGCGGGTGGAAACACCATATATTTT
clone size: NA; D gene: TRBD1; V gene: TRBV29-1; J gene: TRBJ2-7; CDR3 length: 13; CDR3 protein: CSASGTGTYEQYF; CDR3 DNA: TGCAGCGCCTCCGGGACAGGAACGTACGAGCAGTACTTC
clone size: once; D gene: NA; V gene: TRBV11-3; J gene: TRBJ1-3; CDR3 length: 15; CDR3 protein: CASSLGGGAGNTIYF; CDR3 DNA: TGTGCCAGCAGCTTAGGCGGAGGGGCTGGAAACACCATATATTTT
clone size: once; D gene: NA; V gene: TRBV5-4; J gene: TRBJ1-3; CDR3 length: 14; CDR3 protein: CASSNQRGGDTIYF; CDR3 DNA: TGTGCCAGCAGCAATCAGAGGGGCGGGGACACCATATATTTT
clone size: NA; D gene: TRBD1; V gene: TRBV10-3; J gene: TRBJ1-2; CDR3 length: 14; CDR3 protein: CAIKGGTGLYGYTF; CDR3 DNA: TGTGCCATCAAAGGAGGGACAGGACTTTATGGCTACACCTTC
clone size: NA; D gene: NA; V gene: TRBV29-1; J gene: TRBJ2-3; CDR3 length: 14; CDR3 protein: CSVEYGGYTDTQYF; CDR3 DNA: TGCAGCGTTGAGTATGGCGGGTACACAGATACGCAGTATTTT
clone size: NA; D gene: NA; V gene: TRBV6-1; J gene: TRBJ1-1; CDR3 length: 15; CDR3 protein: CASSEDGGAMAEAFF; CDR3 DNA: TGTGCCAGCAGTGAAGATGGGGGCGCCATGGCTGAAGCTTTCTTT
clone size: once; D gene: TRBD1; V gene: TRBV7-3; J gene: TRBJ2-3; CDR3 length: 15; CDR3 protein: CASSSTGTGVDTQYF; CDR3 DNA: TGTGCCAGCAGCTCGACCGGGACAGGGGTGGATACGCAGTATTTT
clone size: NA; D gene: NA; V gene: TRBV6-5; J gene: TRBJ1-2; CDR3 length: 13; CDR3 protein: CASSTPGEHGYTF; CDR3 DNA: TGTGCCAGCAGTACCCCAGGGGAGCATGGCTACACCTTC
clone size: once; D gene: NA; V gene: TRBV20-1; J gene: TRBJ2-3; CDR3 length: 11; CDR3 protein: CSARQGLTQYF; CDR3 DNA: TGCAGTGCTAGGCAGGGACTGACGCAGTATTTT
clone size: NA; D gene: NA; V gene: TRBV11-2; J gene: TRBJ2-7; CDR3 length: 15; CDR3 protein: CASSRAGTGVREQYF; CDR3 DNA: TGTGCCAGCAGCCGAGCCGGGACTGGAGTACGCGAGCAGTACTTC
clone size: NA; D gene: NA; V gene: TRBV10-1; J gene: TRBJ2-2; CDR3 length: 15; CDR3 protein: CASSDQDSYTGELFF; CDR3 DNA: TGCGCCAGCAGTGATCAGGACAGCTACACCGGGGAGCTGTTTTTT
clone size: NA; D gene: NA; V gene: TRBV7-9; J gene: TRBJ2-2; CDR3 length: 15; CDR3 protein: CASTSLGTNTGELFF; CDR3 DNA: TGTGCCAGCACCTCACTGGGGACAAACACCGGGGAGCTGTTTTTT
clone size: NA; D gene: NA; V gene: TRBV28; J gene: TRBJ2-7; CDR3 length: 11; CDR3 protein: CASSLHYEQYF; CDR3 DNA: TGTGCCAGCAGTTTACACTACGAGCAGTACTTC
clone size: NA; D gene: TRBD1; V gene: TRBV29-1; J gene: TRBJ1-2; CDR3 length: 13; CDR3 protein: CSVDATGSSGYTF; CDR3 DNA: TGCAGCGTTGATGCGACAGGGAGTTCTGGCTACACCTTC